This paragraph covers one TCR beta chain sequence. Its antigen specificity is not known. Per-nucleotide qualities are absent, and no much larger clonotype sits a single base away. The junction carries 7 bases between V and J, which are trimmed by 3 bases and 7 bases respectively. The cysteine opens and the phenylalanine closes a CDR3 of 12 amino acids. Only CDR3 DNA remains: 36 bases, in frame from the first base. Taken from the germline V gene (reference sequence), the CDR1 and CDR2 loops are LNHDA and SQIVND. The data originate from a study of T cells in placental villitis. For the wider study: The study tested an allograft-versus-infection hypothesis by comparing placental TCR-beta repertoires in villitis of unknown etiology, unaffected controls matched for gestational age, and infectious villitis. What the authors observed across the whole study: Sequencing bulk tissue could not tell helper, regulatory or cytotoxic T cells apart, could not separate maternal from fetal T cells, and left out gamma-delta receptors. Higher clonality was observed in villitis of unknown etiology placentae than in controls (median roughly 0.057 versus 0.006, p=0.0025), a finding indicative of clonal expansion. CMV-specific clone frequencies were higher in infectious CMV cases than in villitis of unknown etiology (roughly 0.011 vs 0.001), which did not differ from controls. Because the paraffin blocks included small amounts of decidua, some of the captured T cells, particularly in controls, may have been decidual rather than villous infiltrates. Expanded clones in villitis of unknown etiology were largely private to each placenta, suggesting no single initiating antigen.

The immunoSEQ v4 bias-controlled multiplex PCR assay, performed blinded to group allocation, was used to amplify TCR-beta CDR3 regions from genomic DNA. Reference gene primers were added alongside TCR-beta primers to estimate nucleated cell and T cell quantities per sample. Sequencing of the libraries was performed on an Illumina MiSeq with a 100-cycle paired-end protocol. The source study handled its data this way. Diversity and richness were calculated in immunoSEQ Analyzer software, with richness determined by iChao1 and clonality derived from Pielou evenness and Shannon diversity (0-1, with higher values meaning less diverse). CDR3 amino acid sequences with V/J genes were queried against VDJdb for CMV, EBV and influenza A specificities using confidence 3 and substitution 2. TCR-beta amino acid clonotype overlap between villitis of unknown etiology, infectious villitis and control repertoires was assessed with the Morisita-Horn index. TCRdb stores this immuneACCESS table with in-frame sequences only. Part of the clones is absent; in the studies checked, under half of the shortfall reflects unresolved V genes, and no reason is known for the rest. D and trimming come from the DNA, and the V and J calls and clone size come from that table. The sample table shows around 960 clones, and about 86% are seen once. Jointly, the top ten make up around 7% of the sample.

Roughly 11 placentae carried a pathological diagnosis of high-grade villitis of unknown etiology, selected using the Amsterdam Criteria. Mothers with villitis of unknown etiology had significantly higher gravidity and parity and more prior miscarriages than control and infectious villitis groups. Placentae were collected after delivery and underwent gross and histological evaluation before archival tissue selection. Five 10-micron scrolls were cut from each FFPE block, and DNA was isolated using the AllPrep DNA/RNA FFPE Tissue kit. DNA concentration and purity were evaluated by NanoDrop, whereas RNA quality was assessed on a Bioanalyzer.

The specimen sequenced was placental tissue containing maternal and fetal cells. The clonotype was recovered from a human patient with villitis of unknown etiology; the placental T cells may come from both mother and fetus. The chain links TRBV19 with TRBJ2-1; there is no confident call for the D gene. The DNA reads TGTGCCAGTAGTATCGTCGGGAATGAGCAGTTCTTC. Translated, this gives CASSIVGNEQFF.